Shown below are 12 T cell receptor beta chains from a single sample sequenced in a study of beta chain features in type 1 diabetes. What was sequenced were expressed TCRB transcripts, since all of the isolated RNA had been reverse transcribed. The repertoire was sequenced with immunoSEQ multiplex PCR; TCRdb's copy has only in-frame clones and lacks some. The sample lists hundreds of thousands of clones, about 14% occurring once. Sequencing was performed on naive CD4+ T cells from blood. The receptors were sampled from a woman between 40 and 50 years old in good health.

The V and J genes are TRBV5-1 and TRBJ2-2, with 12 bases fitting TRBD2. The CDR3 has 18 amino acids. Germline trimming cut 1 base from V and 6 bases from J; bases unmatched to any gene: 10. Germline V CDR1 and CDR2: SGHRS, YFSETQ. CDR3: CASSLRMVASGGAGELFF. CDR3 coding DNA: TGCGCCAGCAGCTTGAGGATGGTGGCTAGCGGGGGGGCCGGGGAGCTGTTTTTT.

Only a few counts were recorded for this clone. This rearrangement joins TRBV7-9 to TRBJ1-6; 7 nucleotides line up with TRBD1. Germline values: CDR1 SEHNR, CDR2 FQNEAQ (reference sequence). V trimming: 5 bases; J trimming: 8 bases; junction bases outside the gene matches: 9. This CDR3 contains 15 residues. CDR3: CASSPRTGGDSPLHF. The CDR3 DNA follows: TGTGCCAGCAGCCCACGGACAGGCGGGGATTCACCCCTCCACTTT.

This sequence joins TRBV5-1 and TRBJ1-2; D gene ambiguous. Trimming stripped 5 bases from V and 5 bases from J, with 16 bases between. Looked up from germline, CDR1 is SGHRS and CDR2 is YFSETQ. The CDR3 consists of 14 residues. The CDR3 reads CASSPASGSYGYTF. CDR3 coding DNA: TGCGCCAGCAGTCCAGCTTCGGGGAGTTATGGCTACACCTTC.

Here the CDR3 reads CASSTGTGGTEAFF. As DNA, the CDR3 is TGTGCCAGCAGTACCGGGACAGGGGGGACTGAAGCTTTCTTT. V is TRBV11-3 and J is TRBJ1-1; TRBD1 matches 11 bases. CDR1 and CDR2 (germline): SGHNT, YENEEA. V gave up 6 bases and J gave up 5 bases; unmatched junction bases: 5. This CDR3 is 14 amino acids long.

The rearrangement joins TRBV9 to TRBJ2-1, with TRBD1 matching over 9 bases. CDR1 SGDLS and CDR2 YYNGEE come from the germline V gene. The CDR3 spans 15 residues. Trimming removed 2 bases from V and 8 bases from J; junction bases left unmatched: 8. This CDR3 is CASSVRGDRVDEQFF. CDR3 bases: TGTGCCAGCAGCGTCAGAGGGGACAGGGTCGATGAGCAGTTCTTC.

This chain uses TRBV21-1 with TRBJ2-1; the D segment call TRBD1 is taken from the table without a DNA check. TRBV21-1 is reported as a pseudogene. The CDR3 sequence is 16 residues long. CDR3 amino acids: CASSRGSRGQMNEQFF. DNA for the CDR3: TGTGCCAGCAGCCGAGGGAGCAGGGGTCAAATGAATGAGCAGTTCTTC.

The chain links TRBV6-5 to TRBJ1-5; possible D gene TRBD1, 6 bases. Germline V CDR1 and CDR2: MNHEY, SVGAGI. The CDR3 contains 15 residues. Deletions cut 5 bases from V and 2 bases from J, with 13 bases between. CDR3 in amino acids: CASSQQGVGNQPQHF. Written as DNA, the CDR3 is TGTGCCAGCAGTCAACAGGGAGTCGGCAATCAGCCCCAGCATTTT.

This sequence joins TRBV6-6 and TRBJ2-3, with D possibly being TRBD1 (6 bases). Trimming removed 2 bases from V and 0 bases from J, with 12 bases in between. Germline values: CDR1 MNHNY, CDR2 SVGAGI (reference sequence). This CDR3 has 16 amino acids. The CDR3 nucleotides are TGTGCCAGCAGTTACGGGGGCCTGACGAGCACAGATACGCAGTATTTT. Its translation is CASSYGGLTSTDTQYF.

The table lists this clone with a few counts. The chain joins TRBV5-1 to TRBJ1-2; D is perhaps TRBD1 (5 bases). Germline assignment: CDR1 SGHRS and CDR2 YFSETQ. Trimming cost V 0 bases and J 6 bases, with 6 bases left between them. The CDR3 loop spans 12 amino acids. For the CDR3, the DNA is TGCGCCAGCAGCTTGGGGGGGGATGGCTACACCTTC. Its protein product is CASSLGGDGYTF.

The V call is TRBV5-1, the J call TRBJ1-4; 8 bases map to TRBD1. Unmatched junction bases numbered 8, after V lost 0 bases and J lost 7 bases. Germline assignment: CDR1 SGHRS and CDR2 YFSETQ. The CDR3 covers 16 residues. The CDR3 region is CASSLGPTGVGEKLFF. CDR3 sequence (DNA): TGCGCCAGCAGCTTGGGACCGACAGGGGTTGGTGAAAAACTGTTTTTT.

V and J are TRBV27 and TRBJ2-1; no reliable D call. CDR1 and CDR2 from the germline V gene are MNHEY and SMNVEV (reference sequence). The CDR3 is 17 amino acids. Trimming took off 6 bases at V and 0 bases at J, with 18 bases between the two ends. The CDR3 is CASSHTQAVHSYNEQFF. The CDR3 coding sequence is TGTGCCAGCAGCCACACTCAGGCCGTCCACTCCTACAATGAGCAGTTCTTC.

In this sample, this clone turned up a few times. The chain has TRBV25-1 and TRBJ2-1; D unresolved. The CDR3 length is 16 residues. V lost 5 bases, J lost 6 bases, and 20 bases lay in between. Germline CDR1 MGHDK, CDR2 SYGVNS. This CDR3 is CASSPPEAPKANEQFF. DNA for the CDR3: TGTGCCAGCAGTCCCCCAGAGGCCCCAAAGGCCAATGAGCAGTTCTTC.